These 6 T cell receptor beta chains share one sample of origin, sequenced in a study of blood T cells in healthy people across ages. A sample-barcoded 5' primer and a J-beta primer mix were used in a second PCR of about 6 to 11 cycles. TCRdb processed the 5' RACE reads anew with MiXCR; each CDR3 protein has one entry. This table has hundreds of thousands of distinct CDR3 sequences, around 30% appearing once. The sequenced material came from blood. All receptors come from a woman of 80 years or more in good health.

This clonotype came up a few times. The V gene is TRBV7-9, the J gene TRBJ1-6; D ambiguous. V was shortened by 0 bases and J by 9 bases, with 6 bases between the two germline ends. Germline loops: CDR1 SEHNR, CDR2 FQNEAQ (reference sequence). The CDR3 has 13 residues. CDR3 coding DNA: TGTGCCAGCAGCTTAGCGGTGGGTTCACCCCTCCACTTT. Its protein is CASSLAVGSPLHF.

Many counts were recorded for this clonotype. The CDR3 nucleotides are TGTGCCAGCAGCCAAGAAAGGCCCCGAACAGGGGTCCCCGAAAGGACCCAGTACTTC. Its translation: CASSQERPRTGVPERTQYF. The V gene is TRBV3-1, the J gene TRBJ2-5; the match to TRBD1 covers 7 bases. Trimming removed 0 bases from V and 7 bases from J; junction bases left unmatched: 20. The CDR3 has 19 amino acids. The germline gives CDR1 LGHDT, CDR2 YNNKEL (reference sequence).

Ten or more counts support this clonotype. This rearrangement joins TRBV7-6 to TRBJ2-5; D assignment may be TRBD1 or TRBD2 (5 bases each). The CDR3 has 14 residues. Germline CDR1 reads SGHVS; CDR2 reads FNYEAQ. Trimming took 3 bases from V and 5 from J, leaving 13 bases between them. Written as DNA, the CDR3 is TGTGCCAGCAGCTTGCCGGGGCCCCGGGAGACCCAGTACTTC. It codes for CASSLPGPRETQYF.

The chain couples TRBV7-2 to TRBJ1-2, with D unresolved. V lost 0 bases, J lost 4 bases, and 6 bases lay in between. Germline assignment: CDR1 SGHTA and CDR2 FQGNSA. The CDR3 spans 13 residues. The CDR3 bases are TGTGCCAGCAGCTTAGCGGCAGCCTATGGCTACACCTTC. Protein product: CASSLAAAYGYTF.

The rearrangement joins TRBV20-1 to TRBJ2-5; D not certain. The CDR3 is 14 residues long. Between the trimmed V and J ends, which lost 5 bases and 11 bases, there was a span of 24 bases. Germline-derived CDR1 and CDR2 are DFQATT and SNEGSKA (reference sequence). CDR3 nucleotides: TGCAGTGCTGGCTTGGGTGAAGTCCACAATGAGCAGTACTTC. Translated: CSAGLGEVHNEQYF.

The chain uses TRBV12-3 or TRBV12-4 and TRBJ2-3; TRBD1 matches 8 bases. With V trimmed by 6 bases and J by 6 bases, 11 bases remained unmatched. This CDR3 has 15 amino acids. Here the CDR3 reads CASSFRGPGGDTQYF. The CDR3 DNA reads TGTGCCAGCAGCTTCAGGGGGCCGGGTGGGGATACGCAGTATTTT.